The entry that follows covers one TCR beta chain sequence. Antigen: not known. Single viable CD3+CD4+CD8-CD45RO+ cells were sorted as the memory CD4+ T cells. CDR3 length: 16 residues. CDR1 LNHDA and CDR2 SQIVND come from the germline V gene (reference sequence). The V and J ends lost 5 bases and 2 bases respectively, with 19 bases between them. The sample comes from a study of memory CD4+ T cells and cytomegalovirus serostatus. Overall study context: Donors were healthy Belgian adults, under 10 CMV seropositive and approximately 25 seronegative. Study-wide results and caveats: Suggested: most of the CMV-linked TCR signature lies in CD4+ memory cells.

Profiled with immunoSEQ multiplex PCR; TCRdb holds only in-frame clones, not every one. The table includes 55,000 to 75,000 clones, approximately 85% detected once. The J gene is TRBJ2-7, the V gene TRBV19; D might be TRBD1 (5 bases). The source is an adult in good health and CMV-seronegative. The sequenced material came from memory CD4+ T cells from blood. CDR3 sequence (DNA): TGTGCCAGTAGTCCGCCCCCCTCCAGGGCTACCTACGAGCAGTACTTC. This translates into CASSPPPSRATYEQYF.